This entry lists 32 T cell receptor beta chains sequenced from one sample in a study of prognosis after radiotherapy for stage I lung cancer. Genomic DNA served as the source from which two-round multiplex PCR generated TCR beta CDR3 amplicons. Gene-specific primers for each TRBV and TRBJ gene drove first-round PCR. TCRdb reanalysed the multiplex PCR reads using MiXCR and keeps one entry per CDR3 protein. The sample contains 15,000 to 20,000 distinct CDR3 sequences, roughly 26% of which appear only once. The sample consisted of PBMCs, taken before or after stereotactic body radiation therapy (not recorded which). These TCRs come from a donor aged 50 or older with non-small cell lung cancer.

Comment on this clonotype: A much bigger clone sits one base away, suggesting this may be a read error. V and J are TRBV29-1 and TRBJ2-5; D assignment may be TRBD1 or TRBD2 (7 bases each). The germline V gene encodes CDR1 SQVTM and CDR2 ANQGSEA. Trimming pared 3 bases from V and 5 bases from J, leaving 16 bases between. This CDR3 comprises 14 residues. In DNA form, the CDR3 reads TGCAGCGTTGACAAGCGGGACAGTGGGGAGACCCAGTACTTC. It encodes CSVDKRDSGETQYF.

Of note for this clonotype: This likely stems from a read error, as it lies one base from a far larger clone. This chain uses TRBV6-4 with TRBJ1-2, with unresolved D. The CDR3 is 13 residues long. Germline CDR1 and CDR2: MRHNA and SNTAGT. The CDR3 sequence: CDSSGPGGYGYTF. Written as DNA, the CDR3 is TGTGACAGCAGTGGCCCGGGAGGGTATGGCTACACCTTC.

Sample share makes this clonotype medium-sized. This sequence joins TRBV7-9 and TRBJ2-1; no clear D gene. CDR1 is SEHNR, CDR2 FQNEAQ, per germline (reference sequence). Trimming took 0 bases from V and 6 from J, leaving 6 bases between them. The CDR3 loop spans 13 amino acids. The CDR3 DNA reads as TGTGCCAGCAGCTTAGCGGGGTTCAATGAGCAGTTCTTC. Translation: CASSLAGFNEQFF.

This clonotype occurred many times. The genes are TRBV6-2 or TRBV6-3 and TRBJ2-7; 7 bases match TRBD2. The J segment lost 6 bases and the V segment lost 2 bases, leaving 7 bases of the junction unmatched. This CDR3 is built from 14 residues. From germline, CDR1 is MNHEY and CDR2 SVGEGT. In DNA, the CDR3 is TGTGCCAGCAGTTACGGTCATCAGCGGGGCGAGCAGTACTTC. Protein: CASSYGHQRGEQYF.

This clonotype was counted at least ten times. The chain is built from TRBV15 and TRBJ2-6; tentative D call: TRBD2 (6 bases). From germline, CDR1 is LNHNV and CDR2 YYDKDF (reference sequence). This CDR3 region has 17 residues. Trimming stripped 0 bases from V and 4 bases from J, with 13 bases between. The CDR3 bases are TGTGCCACCAGCAGAGATCGCGGGATTGGGGGGGCCAACGTCCTGACTTTC. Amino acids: CATSRDRGIGGANVLTF.

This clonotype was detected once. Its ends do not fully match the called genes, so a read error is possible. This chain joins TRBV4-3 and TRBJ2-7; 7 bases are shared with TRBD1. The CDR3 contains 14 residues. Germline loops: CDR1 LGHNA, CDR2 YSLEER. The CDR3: CASSHGQDSSEQHF. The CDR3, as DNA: TGCGCCAGCAGCCACGGACAGGATTCCAGCGAGCAGCACTTC.

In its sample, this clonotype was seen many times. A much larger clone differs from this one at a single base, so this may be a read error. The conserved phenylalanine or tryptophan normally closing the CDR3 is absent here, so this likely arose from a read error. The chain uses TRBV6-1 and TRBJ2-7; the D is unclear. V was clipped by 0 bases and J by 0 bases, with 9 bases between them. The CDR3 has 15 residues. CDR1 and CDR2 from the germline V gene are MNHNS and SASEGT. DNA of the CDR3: TGTGCCAGCAGTGAAGCGATGGGTAGCTCCTACGAGCAGTACCTC. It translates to CASSEAMGSSYEQYL.

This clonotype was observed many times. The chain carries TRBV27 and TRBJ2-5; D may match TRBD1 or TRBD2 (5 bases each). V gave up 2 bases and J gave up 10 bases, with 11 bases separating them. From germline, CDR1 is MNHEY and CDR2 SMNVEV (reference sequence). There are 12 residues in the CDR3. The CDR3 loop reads CASSLMGDIQYF. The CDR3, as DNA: TGTGCCAGCAGTTTAATGGGGGATATCCAGTACTTC.

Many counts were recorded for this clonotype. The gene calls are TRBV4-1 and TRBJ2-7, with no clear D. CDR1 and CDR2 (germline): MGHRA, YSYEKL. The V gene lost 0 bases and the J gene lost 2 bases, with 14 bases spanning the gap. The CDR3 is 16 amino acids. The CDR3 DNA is TGCGCCAGCAGCCAAGAACACGGCGGCGAAACCTACGAGCAGTACTTC. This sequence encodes CASSQEHGGETYEQYF.

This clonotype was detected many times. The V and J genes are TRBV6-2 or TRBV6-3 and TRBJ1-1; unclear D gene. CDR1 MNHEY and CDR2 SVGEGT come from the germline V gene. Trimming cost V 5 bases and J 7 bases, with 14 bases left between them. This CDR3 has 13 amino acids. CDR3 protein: CASSTPFGNEAFF. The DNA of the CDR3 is TGTGCCAGCAGTACCCCGTTTGGAAATGAAGCTTTCTTT.

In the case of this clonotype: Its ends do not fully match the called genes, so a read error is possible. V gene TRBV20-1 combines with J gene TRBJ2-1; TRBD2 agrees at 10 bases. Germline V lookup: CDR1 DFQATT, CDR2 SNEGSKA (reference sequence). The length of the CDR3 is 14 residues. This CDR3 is CSSRDASGSYELFF. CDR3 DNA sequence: TGCAGTTCTAGAGACGCTAGCGGGAGCTATGAGCTGTTCTTC.

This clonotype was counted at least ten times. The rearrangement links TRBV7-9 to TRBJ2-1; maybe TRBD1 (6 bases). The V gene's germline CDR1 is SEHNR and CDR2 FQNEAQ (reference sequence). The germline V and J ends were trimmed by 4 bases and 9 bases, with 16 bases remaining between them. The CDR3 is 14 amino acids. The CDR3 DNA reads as TGTGCCAGCAGCTGGGGACAACGGGATCCTGAGCAGTTCTTC. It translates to CASSWGQRDPEQFF.

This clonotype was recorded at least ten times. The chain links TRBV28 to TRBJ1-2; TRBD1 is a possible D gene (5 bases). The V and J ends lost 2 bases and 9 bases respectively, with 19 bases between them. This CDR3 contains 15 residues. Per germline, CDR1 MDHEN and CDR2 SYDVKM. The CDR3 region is CASSLKFGGLRRYTF. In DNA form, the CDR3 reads TGTGCCAGCAGTTTAAAATTCGGGGGTCTTCGGCGCTACACCTTC.

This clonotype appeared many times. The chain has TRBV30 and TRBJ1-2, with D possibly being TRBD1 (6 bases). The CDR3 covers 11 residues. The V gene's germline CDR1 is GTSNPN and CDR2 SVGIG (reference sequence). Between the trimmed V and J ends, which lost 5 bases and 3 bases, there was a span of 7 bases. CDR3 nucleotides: TGTGCCTGGGGGGGGCACTATGGCTACACCTTC. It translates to CAWGGHYGYTF.

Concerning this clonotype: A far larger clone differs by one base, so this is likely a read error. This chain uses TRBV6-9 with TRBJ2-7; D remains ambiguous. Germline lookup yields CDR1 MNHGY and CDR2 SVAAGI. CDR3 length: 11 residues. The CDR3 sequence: CASRRSYDQYF. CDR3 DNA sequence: TGTGCCAGCAGGCGTTCCTACGATCAGTACTTC.

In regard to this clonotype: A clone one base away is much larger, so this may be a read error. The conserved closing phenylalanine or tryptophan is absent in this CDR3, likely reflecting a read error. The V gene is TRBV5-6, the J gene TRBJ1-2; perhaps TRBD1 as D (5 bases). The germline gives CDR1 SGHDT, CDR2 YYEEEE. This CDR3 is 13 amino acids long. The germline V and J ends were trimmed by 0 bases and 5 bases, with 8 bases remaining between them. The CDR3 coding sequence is TGTGCCAGCAGCTTGGGACAGAGATATGGCTACACCATC. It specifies CASSLGQRYGYTI.

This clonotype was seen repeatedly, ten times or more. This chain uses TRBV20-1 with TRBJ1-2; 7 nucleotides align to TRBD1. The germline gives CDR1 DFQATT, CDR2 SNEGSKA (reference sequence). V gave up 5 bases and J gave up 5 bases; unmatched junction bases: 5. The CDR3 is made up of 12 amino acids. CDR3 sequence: CSAYRGMYGYTF. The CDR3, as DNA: TGCAGTGCTTACAGGGGAATGTATGGCTACACCTTC.

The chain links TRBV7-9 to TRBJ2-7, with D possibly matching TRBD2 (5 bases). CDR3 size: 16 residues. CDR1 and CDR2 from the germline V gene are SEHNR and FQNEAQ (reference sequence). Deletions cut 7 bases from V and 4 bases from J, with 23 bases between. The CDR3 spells CASISLGSVRDYEQYF. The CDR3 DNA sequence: TGTGCCAGCATCTCCCTGGGGAGCGTGAGGGATTACGAGCAGTACTTC.

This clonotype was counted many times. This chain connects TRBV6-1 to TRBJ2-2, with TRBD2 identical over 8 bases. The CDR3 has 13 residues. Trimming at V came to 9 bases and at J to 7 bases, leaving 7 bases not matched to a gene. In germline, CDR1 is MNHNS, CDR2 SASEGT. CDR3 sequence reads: CASRTSWFGELFF. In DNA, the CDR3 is TGTGCCAGTAGGACTAGCTGGTTCGGGGAGCTGTTTTTT.

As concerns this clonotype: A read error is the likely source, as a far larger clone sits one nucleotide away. The CDR3 nucleotides are TGCGCCAGCAGCCAAGGAACAGGCAGGAGCTCCTACAATGAGCAGTACTTC. The encoded protein is CASSQGTGRSSYNEQYF. This chain joins TRBV4-1 and TRBJ2-5; D possibly corresponds to TRBD1 (5 bases). The germline V gene encodes CDR1 MGHRA and CDR2 YSYEKL. V lost 1 base and J lost 11, with 26 bases in between. The CDR3 is 17 amino acids.

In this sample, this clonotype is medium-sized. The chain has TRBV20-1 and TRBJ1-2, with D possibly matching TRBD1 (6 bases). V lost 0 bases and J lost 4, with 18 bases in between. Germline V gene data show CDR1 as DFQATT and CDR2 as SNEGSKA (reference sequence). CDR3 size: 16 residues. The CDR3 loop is CSARDPPQGPFYGYTF. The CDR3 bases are TGCAGTGCTAGAGACCCCCCACAGGGACCTTTCTATGGCTACACCTTC.

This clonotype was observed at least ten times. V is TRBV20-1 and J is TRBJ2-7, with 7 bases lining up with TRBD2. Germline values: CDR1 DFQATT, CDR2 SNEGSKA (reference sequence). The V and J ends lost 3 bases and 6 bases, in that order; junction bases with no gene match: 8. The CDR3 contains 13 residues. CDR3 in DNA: TGCAGTGCTAGTCAAGCGGGACTTGGCGAGCAGTACTTC. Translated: CSASQAGLGEQYF.

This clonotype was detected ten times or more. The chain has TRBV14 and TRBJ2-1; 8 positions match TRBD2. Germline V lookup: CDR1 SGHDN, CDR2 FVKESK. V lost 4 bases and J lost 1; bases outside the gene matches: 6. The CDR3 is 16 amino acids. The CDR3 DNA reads TGTGCCAGCAGCCCCTTAGCGGGATTGTCCTACAATGAGCAGTTCTTC. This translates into CASSPLAGLSYNEQFF.

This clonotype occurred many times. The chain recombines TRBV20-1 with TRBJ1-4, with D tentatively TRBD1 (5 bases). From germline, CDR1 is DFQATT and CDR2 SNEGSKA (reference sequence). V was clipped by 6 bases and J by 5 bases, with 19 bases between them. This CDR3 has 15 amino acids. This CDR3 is CSATGSRGVNEKLFF. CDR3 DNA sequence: TGCAGTGCCACCGGCTCTAGAGGGGTAAATGAAAAACTGTTTTTT.

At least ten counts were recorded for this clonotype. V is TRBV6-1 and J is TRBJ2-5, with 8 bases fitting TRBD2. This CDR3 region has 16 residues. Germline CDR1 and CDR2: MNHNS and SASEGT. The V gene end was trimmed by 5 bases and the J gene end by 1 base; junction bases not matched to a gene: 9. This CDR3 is CASSTRDSGTQETQYF. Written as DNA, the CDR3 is TGTGCCAGCAGTACCCGAGATAGCGGGACCCAAGAGACCCAGTACTTC.

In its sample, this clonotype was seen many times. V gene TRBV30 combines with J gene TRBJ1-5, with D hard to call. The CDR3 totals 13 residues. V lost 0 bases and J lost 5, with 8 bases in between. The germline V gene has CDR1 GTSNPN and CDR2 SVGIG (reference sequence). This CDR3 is CAWSVAGYQPQHF. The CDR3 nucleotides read TGTGCCTGGAGTGTCGCCGGGTATCAGCCCCAGCATTTT.

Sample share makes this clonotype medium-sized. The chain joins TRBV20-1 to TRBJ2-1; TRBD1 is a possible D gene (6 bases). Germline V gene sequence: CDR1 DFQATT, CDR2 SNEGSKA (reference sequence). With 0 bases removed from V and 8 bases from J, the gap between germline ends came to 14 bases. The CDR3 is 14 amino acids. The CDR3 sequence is CSARDVSRGHEQFF. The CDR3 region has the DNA TGCAGTGCTAGAGATGTTTCCAGGGGACATGAGCAGTTCTTC.

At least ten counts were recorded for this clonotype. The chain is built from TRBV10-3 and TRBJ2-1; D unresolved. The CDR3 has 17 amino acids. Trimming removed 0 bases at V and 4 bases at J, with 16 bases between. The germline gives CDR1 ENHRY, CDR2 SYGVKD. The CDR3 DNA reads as TGTGCCATCAGTGAGTCGCCTCTTTGGCCCCTTTACAATGAGCAGTTCTTC. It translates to CAISESPLWPLYNEQFF.

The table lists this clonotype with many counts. CDR3 sequence (DNA): TGCAGTGCCACAACCTGGGGGGCCACAGATACGCAGTATTTT. It yields the protein CSATTWGATDTQYF. The chain carries TRBV20-1 and TRBJ2-3; D may be TRBD1 or TRBD2 (6 bases each). Germline V gene data show CDR1 as DFQATT and CDR2 as SNEGSKA (reference sequence). CDR3 size: 14 residues. The V gene lost 6 bases and the J gene lost 2 bases, with 15 bases spanning the gap.

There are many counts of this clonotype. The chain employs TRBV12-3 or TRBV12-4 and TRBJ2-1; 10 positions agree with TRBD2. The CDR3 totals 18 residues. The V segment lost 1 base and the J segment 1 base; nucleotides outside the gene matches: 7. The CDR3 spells CASSLDFSGRWSYNEQFF. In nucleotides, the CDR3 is TGTGCCAGCAGTTTAGATTTTAGCGGGAGGTGGTCCTACAATGAGCAGTTCTTC.

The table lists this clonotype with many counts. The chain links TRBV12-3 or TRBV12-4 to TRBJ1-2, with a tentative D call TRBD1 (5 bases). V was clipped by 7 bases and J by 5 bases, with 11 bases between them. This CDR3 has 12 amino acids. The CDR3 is CASTNGGYGYTF. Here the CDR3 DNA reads TGTGCCAGCACCAATGGGGGATATGGCTACACCTTC.

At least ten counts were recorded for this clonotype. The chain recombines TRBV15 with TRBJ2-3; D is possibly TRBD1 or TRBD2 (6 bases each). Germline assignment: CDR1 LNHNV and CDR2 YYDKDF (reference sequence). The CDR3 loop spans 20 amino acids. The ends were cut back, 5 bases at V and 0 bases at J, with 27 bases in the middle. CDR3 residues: CATSGGGLEEVATSTDTQYF. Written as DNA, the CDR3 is TGTGCCACCAGCGGAGGGGGTCTCGAGGAAGTGGCCACTAGCACAGATACGCAGTATTTT.